This T cell receptor (beta chain) appears in the sequencing data of a study of naive and memory T cell subsets. This clonotype was seen many times. Its antigen is not identified. The V gene's germline CDR1 is MNHNS and CDR2 SASEGT. The CDR3 contains 15 residues. The V end was cut by 4 bases, the J end by 1 base, with 11 bases between. Both TRBC1 and TRBC2 were covered by a beta constant-region primer of two equimolar oligonucleotides. The ligated cDNA underwent four PCR rounds using SP2 and nested alpha and beta constant-region primers. TCRdb re-called the UMI-ligation and nested PCR reads with MiXCR, one entry per CDR3 protein. The data contain over 100,000 distinct CDR3 sequences, approximately 37% of them singletons. Study-level results: Findings for naive and memory subsets could not be checked against ground truth. From naive to CM, EM and EMRA, diversity decreased and Gini increased. A clonotype means one alpha or beta sequence, not an alpha/beta pair.

Sequences were obtained from central memory CD4+ T cells from blood. The TCR originated in a human donor in good health. This chain joins TRBV6-1 and TRBJ1-5; maybe TRBD1 (6 bases). CDR3 bases: TGTGCCAGCAGTGGGGGGGCGGCGAGCAATCAGCCCCAGCATTTT. Amino acid sequence: CASSGGAASNQPQHF.